One sample yielded the 22 T cell receptor beta chains listed below, sequenced in a study of CD8+ T cells in alopecia areata. Specified treatment: oral pan-JAK inhibitor, 5-10 mg twice daily. Reverse transcribed after extraction, RNA yielded cDNA as the sequencing template. Assay: immunoSEQ multiplex PCR; the TCRdb copy retains only in-frame clones and omits some. This table has 200,000 or so clones, roughly 64% appearing once. The sample consisted of CD4+ T cells sorted from blood, taken at week 24, from a patient treated with tofacitinib. These receptors were collected from a human donor with alopecia areata.

The CDR3 loop reads CASSQVNTEAFF. DNA of the CDR3: TGTGCCAGCAGCCAGGTTAACACTGAAGCTTTCTTT. This rearrangement joins TRBV25-1 to TRBJ1-1; no reliable D call. Germline CDR1 reads MGHDK; CDR2 reads SYGVNS. CDR3 size: 12 residues. Trimming cost V 6 bases and J 2 bases, with 7 bases left between them.

V usage is TRBV2 and J usage is TRBJ2-4; D is tentatively TRBD1 or TRBD2 (5 bases each). The germline V gene has CDR1 SNHLY and CDR2 FYNNEI. Trimming took off 6 bases at V and 7 bases at J, with 19 bases between the two ends. The CDR3 covers 15 residues. The CDR3 DNA reads TGTGCCAGCAGCCCGGTGGGGACGGGGTGGAACATTCAGTACTTC. Protein sequence: CASSPVGTGWNIQYF.

This clone was counted once. This chain connects TRBV25-1 to TRBJ2-7, with D perhaps matching TRBD2 (5 bases). With 5 bases removed from V and 4 bases from J, the gap between germline ends came to 15 bases. This CDR3 contains 14 residues. Germline lookup yields CDR1 MGHDK and CDR2 SYGVNS. CDR3 protein: CASSPSPPGYEQYF. CDR3 nucleotide sequence: TGTGCCAGCAGTCCCTCGCCCCCGGGGTACGAGCAGTACTTC.

This clone was seen a handful of times. V usage is TRBV7-9 and J usage is TRBJ2-3; tentatively, D is TRBD1 (6 bases). The CDR3 spans 16 residues. Germline V lookup: CDR1 SEHNR, CDR2 FQNEAQ (reference sequence). Trimming removed 1 base at V and 1 base at J, with 12 bases between. CDR3 in amino acids: CASSLGQELGTDTQYF. The CDR3 nucleotides are TGTGCCAGCAGCTTAGGACAGGAGTTGGGCACAGATACGCAGTATTTT.

This chain joins TRBV5-6 and TRBJ1-2, with 7 bases fitting TRBD1. Germline assignment: CDR1 SGHDT and CDR2 YYEEEE. V lost 6 bases to trimming and J lost 5 bases; unmatched junction nucleotides: 16. The CDR3 length is 16 residues. The CDR3 loop reads CASNPIHLQGQYGYTF. Here the CDR3 DNA reads TGTGCCAGCAACCCTATACACCTCCAGGGACAGTATGGCTACACCTTC.

This chain joins TRBV28 and TRBJ2-2, with D maybe TRBD2 (6 bases). The CDR3 totals 15 residues. CDR1 and CDR2 from the germline V gene are MDHEN and SYDVKM. Trimming shortened V by 4 bases and J by 7 bases, and 16 bases separated the two germline ends. CDR3 coding DNA: TGTGCCAGCAGTTCAGGGCGCGGGATGGGCGGGGAGCTGTTTTTT. Its translation is CASSSGRGMGGELFF.

This clone was counted a single time. The chain couples TRBV5-6 to TRBJ2-7; a weak D match, TRBD1 (6 bases). V gave up 4 bases and J gave up 2 bases, with 16 bases separating them. The CDR3 consists of 15 residues. Germline CDR1 is SGHDT and CDR2 is YYEEEE. In DNA, the CDR3 is TGTGCCAGCAGCGTTACCGGGACACTTACCTACGAGCAGTACTTC. As protein: CASSVTGTLTYEQYF.

In its sample, this clone was seen a few times. The V gene is TRBV5-1, the J gene TRBJ1-5; D not certain. CDR1 SGHRS and CDR2 YFSETQ come from the germline V gene. V lost 1 base and J 3 bases, leaving 8 bases between the germline ends. The CDR3 spans 14 residues. The CDR3 spells CASSLQGLNQPQHF. Written as DNA, the CDR3 is TGCGCCAGCAGCTTGCAAGGTCTCAATCAGCCCCAGCATTTT.

This clone was seen more than once but under ten times. The genes are TRBV6-5 and TRBJ2-7; no clear D gene. Trimming removed 1 base at V and 0 bases at J, with 7 bases between. The CDR3 spans 14 residues. Germline V gives CDR1 MNHEY, CDR2 SVGAGI. CDR3 residues: CASSYLRSSYEQYF. The CDR3 coding sequence is TGTGCCAGCAGTTACTTAAGGAGCTCCTACGAGCAGTACTTC.

This clone was seen a few times. The V gene is TRBV4-1, the J gene TRBJ2-4, with 9 nucleotides matching TRBD2. The V segment lost 0 bases and the J segment 7 bases; nucleotides outside the gene matches: 4. Germline CDR1 reads MGHRA; CDR2 reads YSYEKL. This CDR3 contains 15 residues. The CDR3 loop reads CASSQDRLAVNIQYF. CDR3 bases: TGCGCCAGCAGCCAAGATAGACTAGCGGTTAACATTCAGTACTTC.

The chain is built from TRBV7-2 and TRBJ2-3; D remains ambiguous. From germline, CDR1 is SGHTA and CDR2 FQGNSA. The CDR3 is 16 residues long. The V gene lost 1 base and the J gene lost 5 bases, with 16 bases spanning the gap. The CDR3: CASSLGGRTGEDTQYF. The CDR3 DNA reads as TGTGCCAGCAGCTTAGGGGGAAGGACCGGTGAAGATACGCAGTATTTT.

The chain is built from TRBV29-1 and TRBJ2-5; TRBD2 matches at 7 bases. Trimming took 6 bases from V and 4 from J; bases not matched to a gene: 5. The V gene's germline CDR1 is SQVTM and CDR2 ANQGSEA. This CDR3 spans 12 amino acids. CDR3 coding DNA: TGCAGCGTCGGACTAGTGGGAGAGACCCAGTACTTC. This gives the protein CSVGLVGETQYF.

This chain links TRBV6-1 with TRBJ1-6; D ambiguous. V was pared by 9 bases and J by 9 bases, with 12 bases between. Looked up from germline, CDR1 is MNHNS and CDR2 is SASEGT. The CDR3 runs 12 residues. The CDR3 coding sequence is TGTGCCAGTCACCATAGCGGTTCACCCCTCCACTTT. This gives the protein CASHHSGSPLHF.

This chain connects TRBV4-1 to TRBJ2-6, with D perhaps matching TRBD1 (6 bases). Germline V lookup: CDR1 MGHRA, CDR2 YSYEKL. The length of the CDR3 is 18 residues. Trimming shortened V by 1 base and J by 0 bases, and 13 bases separated the two germline ends. The CDR3 protein is CASSQAPDRNSGANVLTF. CDR3 nucleotide sequence: TGCGCCAGCAGCCAAGCCCCTGACAGGAACTCTGGGGCCAACGTCCTGACTTTC.

V and J are TRBV27 and TRBJ2-7; the match to TRBD1 covers 7 bases. Germline loops: CDR1 MNHEY, CDR2 SMNVEV (reference sequence). The CDR3 is made up of 15 amino acids. V gave up 6 bases and J gave up 4 bases; unmatched junction bases: 12. The CDR3 DNA follows: TGTGCCAGCAGGATCTCGCCGGGACAGACTTACGAGCAGTACTTC. The encoded protein is CASRISPGQTYEQYF.

This clone was detected a few times. J is TRBJ1-5 and V is TRBV5-6; 7 bases are shared with TRBD1. The CDR3 totals 16 residues. Per germline, CDR1 SGHDT and CDR2 YYEEEE. J gave up 1 base and V 0 bases, and 4 bases lay outside the gene matches. CDR3 coding DNA: TGTGCCAGCAGCTTGGGAACAGGGGTGAGCAATCAGCCCCAGCATTTT. Residues: CASSLGTGVSNQPQHF. Complete variable domain (other parts from reference TRBV5-6 and TRBJ1-5): DAGVTQSPTHLIKTRGQQVTLRCSPKSGHDTVSWYQQALGQGPQFIFQYYEEEERQRGNFPDRFSGHQFPNYSSELNVNALLLGDSALYLCASSLGTGVSNQPQHFGDGTRLSIL.

A single count supports this clone. V and J are TRBV9 and TRBJ1-2, with 8 nucleotides matching TRBD1. CDR1 SGDLS and CDR2 YYNGEE come from the germline V gene. The CDR3 has 14 amino acids. The junction had 5 bases not matched to a gene; V was cut back by 4 bases and J by 3 bases. The CDR3 here is CASSPETGDYGYTF. CDR3 DNA sequence: TGTGCCAGCAGCCCGGAGACAGGGGACTATGGCTACACCTTC.

J is TRBJ1-2 and V is TRBV5-1; D may be TRBD1 (6 bases). CDR3 size: 15 residues. Germline assignment: CDR1 SGHRS and CDR2 YFSETQ. V was clipped by 4 bases and J by 6 bases, with 19 bases between them. CDR3 DNA sequence: TGCGCCAGCAGCCCGAACAGGGACCTAAGGGATGGCTACACCTTC. Translated, it gives CASSPNRDLRDGYTF.

This clone was observed a handful of times. This chain joins TRBV29-1 and TRBJ2-1; D is perhaps TRBD2 (5 bases). V shed 4 bases and J shed 3 bases, with 10 bases lying between them. The CDR3 runs 13 residues. Germline values: CDR1 SQVTM, CDR2 ANQGSEA. CDR3 nucleotides: TGCAGCGTTGCGGGGTTAGGCTACAATGAGCAGTTCTTC. This sequence encodes CSVAGLGYNEQFF.

V gene TRBV7-9 combines with J gene TRBJ1-5; a weak D match, TRBD1 (5 bases). The germline CDR1 and CDR2 sequences are SEHNR and FQNEAQ (reference sequence). V lost 0 bases and J 7 bases, leaving 19 bases between the germline ends. The CDR3 sequence is 17 residues long. In nucleotides, the CDR3 is TGTGCCAGCAGCTTAGCGGGGACGGCTAACGCGCAGCAGCCCCAGCATTTT. This sequence encodes CASSLAGTANAQQPQHF.

This sequence joins TRBV29-1 and TRBJ2-4; the D gene is possibly TRBD2 (6 bases). CDR1 is SQVTM, CDR2 ANQGSEA, per germline. Trimming took off 5 bases at V and 1 base at J, with 12 bases between the two ends. The CDR3 spans 14 residues. The CDR3 nucleotides are TGCAGCGTTCGGGAGTTCTTGGCCAAAAACATTCAGTACTTC. Encoded protein: CSVREFLAKNIQYF.

This clone was seen a few times. The rearrangement uses TRBV29-1 and TRBJ2-1; weak D call: TRBD2 (6 bases). The CDR3 is 17 amino acids. Germline CDR1 SQVTM, CDR2 ANQGSEA. V was shortened by 3 bases and J by 4 bases, with 22 bases between the two germline ends. As DNA, the CDR3 is TGCAGCGTTGACGCCGGGACTTTTTACGGCAAATACAATGAGCAGTTCTTC. Amino acids: CSVDAGTFYGKYNEQFF.